These T cell receptor beta chains were read from a single sample in a study of CD8 T cells in cerebrospinal fluid in Alzheimer's disease. TCRdb reprocessed the 10x single-cell sequencing reads and stores each CDR3 protein as one record, lacking DNA. This table holds approximately 820 distinct CDR3 sequences. Sequenced: cerebrospinal fluid. These receptors were collected from a human donor with Parkinson's disease. CDR3s include the opening cysteine and the closing phenylalanine or tryptophan. Only part of the rows carry a size: once, few, many, or a class if the clone is expanded.

CDR3aa,abundance,j_gene,v_gene
CASRPGRDTEAFF,large,TRBJ1-1,TRBV5-1
CASSSLGGSPNPEAFF,medium-sized,TRBJ1-1,TRBV11-2
CASSGGGQGQETQYF,medium-sized,TRBJ2-5,TRBV18
CASSPGPRTRQPQHF,medium-sized,TRBJ1-5,TRBV28
CASSPYRQGPHQPQHF,medium-sized,TRBJ1-5,TRBV6-2/TRBV6-3
CASIDRRHEKLFF,large,TRBJ1-4,TRBV6-1
CASSFRPLLGTDTQYF,medium-sized,TRBJ2-3,TRBV5-1
CASSSLAGGPQNEQFF,large,TRBJ2-1,TRBV2
CASGRTNEKLFF,medium-sized,TRBJ1-4,TRBV6-6
CASARGGNYNEQFF,medium-sized,TRBJ2-1,TRBV6-4
CSARDDLAQRVWEQYF,medium-sized,TRBJ2-7,TRBV20-1
CASSERNSGANVLTF,medium-sized,TRBJ2-6,TRBV6-1
CATWTSGDSTDTQYF,medium-sized,TRBJ2-3,TRBV10-3
CASSAAEATDTQYF,medium-sized,TRBJ2-3,TRBV6-1
CASSLGAINSPLHF,medium-sized,TRBJ1-6,TRBV5-1
CASSSHFGTDTQYF,medium-sized,TRBJ2-3,TRBV28
CASISARETQYF,large,TRBJ2-5,TRBV2
CASSEPGANVLTF,large,TRBJ2-6,TRBV25-1
CASSHDWVGEQYF,medium-sized,TRBJ2-7,TRBV5-1
CASSDRTKSDTQYF,medium-sized,TRBJ2-3,TRBV6-4
CASKTETGSDIQYF,medium-sized,TRBJ2-4,TRBV5-4
CSARQGDQPQHF,medium-sized,TRBJ1-5,TRBV20-1
CSAREISGRALYNEQFF,medium-sized,TRBJ2-1,TRBV20-1
CSVEVPRPFHNEQFF,medium-sized,TRBJ2-1,TRBV29-1
CASSYSGTGAWLREKLFF,medium-sized,TRBJ1-4,TRBV6-5
CASSSPKGTEAFF,large,TRBJ1-1,TRBV28
CASSRYTDTQYF,-,TRBJ2-3,TRBV7-2
CASSQVHGGSARKQFF,medium-sized,TRBJ2-1,TRBV3-1
CSASPSGSPDTQYF,medium-sized,TRBJ2-3,TRBV20-1
CASRKQGTANTGELFF,large,TRBJ2-2,TRBV6-5
CSGGHTSYEQYF,medium-sized,TRBJ2-7,TRBV29-1
CASSLGLRAEAFF,large,TRBJ1-1,TRBV7-8
CASSPARGLHSPLHF,medium-sized,TRBJ1-6,TRBV5-4
CASSSSWTGGTEAFF,large,TRBJ1-1,TRBV5-1
CATSRDRGTVGSPLHF,medium-sized,TRBJ1-6,TRBV15
CASRIAQANYGYTF,large,TRBJ1-2,TRBV5-1
CASSSLAGGINTDTQYF,large,TRBJ2-3,TRBV27
CASSLLGMTEAFF,medium-sized,TRBJ1-1,TRBV28
CAIRLRQGASTEAFF,medium-sized,TRBJ1-1,TRBV10-3
CASSGQNTGELFF,large,TRBJ2-2,TRBV5-1
CASSQDPSDSTDTQYF,large,TRBJ2-3,TRBV4-2
CASSLGGGQPQHF,-,TRBJ1-5,TRBV12-3/TRBV12-4
CASSVRLAVTDTQYF,medium-sized,TRBJ2-3,TRBV6-1
CASSLMSGRAQETQYF,large,TRBJ2-5,TRBV7-6